The source of this T cell receptor (beta chain) is a study of T-cell memory formation after mild COVID-19. Whole-study findings and limits: Day 37-peaking second-wave clones had unconfirmed SARS-CoV-2 specificity.

The length of the CDR3 is 13 residues. Trimming removed 6 bases from V and 6 bases from J; junction bases left unmatched: 7. A note on this clonotype: Its antigen is unknown.

Constant-segment primers were used for 5'RACE, and the resulting TCR alpha and TCR beta cDNA libraries carried sample barcodes and UMIs. From the 5' RACE reads, TCRdb called clonotypes with MiXCR, one entry per CDR3 protein. The sample records fewer than 400,000 distinct CDR3 sequences, 13% being singletons. Sequencing used PBMCs or a T cell subset sorted from them (not recorded which). This TCR derives from a man between 18 and 29 years old who had mild COVID-19 (a few samples of this study predate the infection). Cell type and time point are not known. This chain uses TRBV12-3 or TRBV12-4 with TRBJ1-1; 7 nucleotides agree with TRBD1. The CDR3 reads CASRTDRDPEAFF. Here the CDR3 DNA reads TGTGCCAGCAGGACTGACAGGGACCCTGAAGCTTTCTTT.